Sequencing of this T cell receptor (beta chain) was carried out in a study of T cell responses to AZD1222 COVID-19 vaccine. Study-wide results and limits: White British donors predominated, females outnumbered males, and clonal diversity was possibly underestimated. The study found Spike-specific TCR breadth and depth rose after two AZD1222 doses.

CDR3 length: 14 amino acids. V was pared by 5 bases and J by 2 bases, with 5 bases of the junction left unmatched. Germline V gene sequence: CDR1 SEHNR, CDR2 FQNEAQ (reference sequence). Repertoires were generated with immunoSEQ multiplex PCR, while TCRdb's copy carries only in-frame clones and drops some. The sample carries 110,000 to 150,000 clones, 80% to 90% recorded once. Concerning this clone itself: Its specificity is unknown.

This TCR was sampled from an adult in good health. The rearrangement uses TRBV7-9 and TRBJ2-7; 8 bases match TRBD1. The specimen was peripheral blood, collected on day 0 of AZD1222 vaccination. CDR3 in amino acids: CASSTTGGTYEQYF. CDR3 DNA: TGTGCCAGCAGCACCACAGGGGGGACCTACGAGCAGTACTTC.